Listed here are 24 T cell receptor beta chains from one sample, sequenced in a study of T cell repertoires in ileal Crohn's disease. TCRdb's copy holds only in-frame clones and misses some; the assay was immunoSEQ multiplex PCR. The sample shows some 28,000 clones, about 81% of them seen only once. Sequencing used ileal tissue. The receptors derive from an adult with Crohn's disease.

CDR3 nucleotides: TGTGCCAGCAGCTTAGTTGGGACTAGCGGGGGAGCGGTTTACAATGAGCAGTTCTTC. Its protein is CASSLVGTSGGAVYNEQFF. The chain links TRBV7-9 to TRBJ2-1; 14 nucleotides agree with TRBD2. The germline CDR1 and CDR2 sequences are SEHNR and FQNEAQ (reference sequence). The CDR3 length is 19 residues. The J segment lost 4 bases and the V segment lost 1 base, leaving 9 bases of the junction unmatched.

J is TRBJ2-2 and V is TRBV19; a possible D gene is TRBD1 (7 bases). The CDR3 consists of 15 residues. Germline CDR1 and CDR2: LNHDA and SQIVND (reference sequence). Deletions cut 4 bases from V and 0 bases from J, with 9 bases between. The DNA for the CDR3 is TGTGCCAGTAGTAGCGGGACAGCGAACACCGGGGAGCTGTTTTTT. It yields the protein CASSSGTANTGELFF.

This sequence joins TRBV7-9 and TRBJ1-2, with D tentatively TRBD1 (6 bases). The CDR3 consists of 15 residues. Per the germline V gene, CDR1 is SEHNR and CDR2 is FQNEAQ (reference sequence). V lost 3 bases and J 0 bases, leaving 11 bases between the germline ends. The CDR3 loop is CASSFVTGTNYGYTF. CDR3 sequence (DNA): TGTGCCAGCAGCTTTGTTACAGGGACTAACTATGGCTACACCTTC.

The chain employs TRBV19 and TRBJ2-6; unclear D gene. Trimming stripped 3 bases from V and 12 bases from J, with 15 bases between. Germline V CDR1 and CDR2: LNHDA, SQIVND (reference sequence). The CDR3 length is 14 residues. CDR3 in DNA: TGTGCCAGTAGTATGGTGGCCGACTCTCCCGTCCTGACTTTC. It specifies CASSMVADSPVLTF.

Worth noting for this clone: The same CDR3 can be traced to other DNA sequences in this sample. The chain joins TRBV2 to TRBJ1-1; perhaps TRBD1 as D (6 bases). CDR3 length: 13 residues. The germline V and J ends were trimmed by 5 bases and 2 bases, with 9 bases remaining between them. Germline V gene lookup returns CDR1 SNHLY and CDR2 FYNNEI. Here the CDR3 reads CASSLQGNTEAFF. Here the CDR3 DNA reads TGTGCCAGCAGTCTACAGGGAAACACTGAAGCTTTCTTT.

CDR3 DNA: TGTGCCAGCAGCTTGGGTCCAGTGTATGGCTACACCTTC. It encodes CASSLGPVYGYTF. This chain links TRBV5-8 with TRBJ1-2; D is unclear. The CDR3 is 13 amino acids. V was clipped by 0 bases and J by 5 bases, with 8 bases between them. CDR1 is SGHTS and CDR2 is YDEGEE in the germline V gene.

Written as DNA, the CDR3 is TGCAGTGCTACAGGGGGCGGCTACACCTTC. This encodes CSATGGGYTF. The J gene is TRBJ1-2, the V gene TRBV20-1; 8 bases are shared with TRBD1. Germline V gives CDR1 DFQATT, CDR2 SNEGSKA (reference sequence). V lost 4 bases and J lost 8; bases outside the gene matches: 0. This CDR3 has 10 amino acids.

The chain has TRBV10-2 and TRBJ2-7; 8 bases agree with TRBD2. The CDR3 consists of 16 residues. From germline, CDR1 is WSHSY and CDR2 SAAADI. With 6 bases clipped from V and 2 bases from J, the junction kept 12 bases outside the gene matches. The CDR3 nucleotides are TGCGCCAGCAGAGGAGGGGGGGTAGCGGGAACCTACGAGCAGTACTTC. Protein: CASRGGGVAGTYEQYF.

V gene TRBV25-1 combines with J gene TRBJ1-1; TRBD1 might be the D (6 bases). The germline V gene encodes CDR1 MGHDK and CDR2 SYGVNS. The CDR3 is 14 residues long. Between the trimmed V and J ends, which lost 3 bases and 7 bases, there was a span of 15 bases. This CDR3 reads CASSESGGSSEAFF. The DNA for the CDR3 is TGTGCCAGCAGTGAGTCGGGGGGCAGTAGTGAAGCTTTCTTT. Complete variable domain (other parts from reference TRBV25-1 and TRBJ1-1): EADIYQTPRYLVIGTGKKITLECSQTMGHDKMYWYQQDPGMELHLIHYSYGVNSTEKGDLSSESTVSRIRTEHFPLTLESARPSHTSQYLCASSESGGSSEAFFGQGTRLTVV.

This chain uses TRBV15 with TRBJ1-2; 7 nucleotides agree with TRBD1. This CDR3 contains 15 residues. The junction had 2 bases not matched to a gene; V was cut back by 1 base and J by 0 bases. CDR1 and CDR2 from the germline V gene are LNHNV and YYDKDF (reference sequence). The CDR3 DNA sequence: TGTGCCACCAGCAGAGGGGGACAGTCTAACTATGGCTACACCTTC. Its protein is CATSRGGQSNYGYTF.

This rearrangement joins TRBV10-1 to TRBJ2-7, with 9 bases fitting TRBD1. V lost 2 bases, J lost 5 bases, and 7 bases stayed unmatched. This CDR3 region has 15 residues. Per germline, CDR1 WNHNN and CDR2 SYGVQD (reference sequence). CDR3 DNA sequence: TGCGCCAGCAGTGAGCCGGGACAGGGTATCGACGAGCAGTACTTC. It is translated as CASSEPGQGIDEQYF.

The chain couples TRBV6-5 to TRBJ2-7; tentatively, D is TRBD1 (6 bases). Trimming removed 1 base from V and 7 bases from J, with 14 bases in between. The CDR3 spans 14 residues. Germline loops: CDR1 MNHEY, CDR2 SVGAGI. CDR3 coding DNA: TGTGCCAGCAGTTACTTACAGGGATGGGGGGAGCAGTACTTC. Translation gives CASSYLQGWGEQYF.

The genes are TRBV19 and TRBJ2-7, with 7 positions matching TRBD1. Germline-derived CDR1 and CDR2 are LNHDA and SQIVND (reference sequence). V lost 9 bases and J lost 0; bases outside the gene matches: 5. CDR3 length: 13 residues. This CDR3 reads CARSGQSSYEQYF. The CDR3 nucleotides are TGTGCCAGATCGGGACAGTCCTCCTACGAGCAGTACTTC.

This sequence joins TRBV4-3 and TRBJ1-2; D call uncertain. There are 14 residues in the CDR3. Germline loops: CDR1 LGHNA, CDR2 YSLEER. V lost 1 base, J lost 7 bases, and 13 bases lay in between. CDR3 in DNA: TGCGCCAGCAGCCAAGGACGGGGAATACTTGGCTACACCTTC. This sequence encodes CASSQGRGILGYTF.

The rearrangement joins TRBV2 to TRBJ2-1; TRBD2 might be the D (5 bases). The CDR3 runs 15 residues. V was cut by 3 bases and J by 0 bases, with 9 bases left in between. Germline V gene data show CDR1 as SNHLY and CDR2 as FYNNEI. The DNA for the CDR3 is TGTGCCAGCAGTGATGGACTCCGCTCCTACAATGAGCAGTTCTTC. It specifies CASSDGLRSYNEQFF.

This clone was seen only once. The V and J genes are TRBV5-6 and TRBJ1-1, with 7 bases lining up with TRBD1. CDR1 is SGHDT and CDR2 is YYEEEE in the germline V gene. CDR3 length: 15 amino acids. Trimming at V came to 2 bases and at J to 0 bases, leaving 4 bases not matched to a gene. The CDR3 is CASSLQGLVNTEAFF. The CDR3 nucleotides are TGTGCCAGCAGCTTACAGGGGTTGGTGAACACTGAAGCTTTCTTT.

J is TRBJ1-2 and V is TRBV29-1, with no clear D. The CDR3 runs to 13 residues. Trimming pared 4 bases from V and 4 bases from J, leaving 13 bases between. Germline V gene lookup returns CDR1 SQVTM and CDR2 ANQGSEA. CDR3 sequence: CSVVTALAYGYTF. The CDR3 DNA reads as TGCAGCGTTGTTACAGCCTTGGCCTATGGCTACACCTTC.

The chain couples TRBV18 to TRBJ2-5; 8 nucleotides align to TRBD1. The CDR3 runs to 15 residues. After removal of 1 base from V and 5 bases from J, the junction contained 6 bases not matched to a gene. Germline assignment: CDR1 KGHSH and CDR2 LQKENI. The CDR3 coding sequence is TGTGCCAGCTCACCACAACAGGGGGTTAGGGAGACCCAGTACTTC. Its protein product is CASSPQQGVRETQYF.

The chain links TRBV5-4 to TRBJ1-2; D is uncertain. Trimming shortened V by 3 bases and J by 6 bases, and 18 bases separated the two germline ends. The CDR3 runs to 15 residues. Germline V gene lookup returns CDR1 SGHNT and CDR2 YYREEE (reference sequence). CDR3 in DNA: TGTGCCAGCAGCTGGCGGGGTACAGTAAGAGATGGCTACACCTTC. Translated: CASSWRGTVRDGYTF.

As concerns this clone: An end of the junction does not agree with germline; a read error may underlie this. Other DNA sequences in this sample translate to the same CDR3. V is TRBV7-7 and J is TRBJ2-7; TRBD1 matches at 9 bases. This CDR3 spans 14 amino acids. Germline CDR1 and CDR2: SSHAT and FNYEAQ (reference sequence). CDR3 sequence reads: CASSPGTGSNEQYF. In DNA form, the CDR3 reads TGTGCTAGCAGCCCCGGGACAGGGTCGAACGAGCAGTACTTC.

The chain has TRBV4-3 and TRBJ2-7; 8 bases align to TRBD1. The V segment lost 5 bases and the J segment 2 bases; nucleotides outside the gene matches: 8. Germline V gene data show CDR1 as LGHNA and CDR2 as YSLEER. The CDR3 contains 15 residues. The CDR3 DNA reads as TGCGCCAGCAGCTCAGGACAGGGAGTCCCCTACGAGCAGTACTTC. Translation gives CASSSGQGVPYEQYF.

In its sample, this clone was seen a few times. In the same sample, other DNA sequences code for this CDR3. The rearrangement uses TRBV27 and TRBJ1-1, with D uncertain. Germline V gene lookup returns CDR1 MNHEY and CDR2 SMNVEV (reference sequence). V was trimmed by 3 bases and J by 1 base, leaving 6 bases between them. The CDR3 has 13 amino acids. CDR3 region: CASSFTGNTEAFF. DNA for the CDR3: TGTGCCAGCAGTTTTACGGGGAACACTGAAGCTTTCTTT.

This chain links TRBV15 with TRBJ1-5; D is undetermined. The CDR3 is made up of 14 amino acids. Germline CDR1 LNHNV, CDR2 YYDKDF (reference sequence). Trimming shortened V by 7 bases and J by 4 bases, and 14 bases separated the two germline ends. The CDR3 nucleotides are TGTGCCACCAAAGATCGGGGTTCTAATCAGCCCCAGCATTTT. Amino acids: CATKDRGSNQPQHF.

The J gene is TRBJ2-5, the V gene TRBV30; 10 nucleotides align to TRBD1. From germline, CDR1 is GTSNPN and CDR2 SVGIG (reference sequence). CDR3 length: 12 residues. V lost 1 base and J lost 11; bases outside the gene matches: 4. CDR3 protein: CAWSADRGEQYF. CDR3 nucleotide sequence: TGTGCCTGGAGTGCGGACAGGGGGGAGCAGTACTTC.